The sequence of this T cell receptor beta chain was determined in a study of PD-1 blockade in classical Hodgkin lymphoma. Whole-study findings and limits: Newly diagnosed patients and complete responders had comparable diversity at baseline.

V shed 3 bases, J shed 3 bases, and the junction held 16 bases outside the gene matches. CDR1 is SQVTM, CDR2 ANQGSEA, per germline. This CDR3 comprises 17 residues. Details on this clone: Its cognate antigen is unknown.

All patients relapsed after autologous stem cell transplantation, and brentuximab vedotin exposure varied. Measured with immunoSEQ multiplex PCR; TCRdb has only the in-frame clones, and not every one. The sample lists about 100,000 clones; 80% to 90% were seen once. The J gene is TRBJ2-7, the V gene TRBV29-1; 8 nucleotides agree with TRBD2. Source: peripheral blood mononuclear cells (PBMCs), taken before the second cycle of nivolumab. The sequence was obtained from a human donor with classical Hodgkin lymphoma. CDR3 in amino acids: CSVEAAGENFRYYEQYF. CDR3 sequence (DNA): TGCAGCGTTGAGGCAGCGGGAGAGAACTTCCGCTACTACGAGCAGTACTTC.